The table lists the clone carrying this T cell receptor beta chain with a count of one. The antigen is undetermined. Autoimmune disease history or systemic immunosuppression disqualified patients. Sampled blood was obtained at baseline, cycle 4 day 1, and cycle 7 day 1. Assay used: immunoSEQ multiplex PCR; TCRdb lists only in-frame clones, some missing. The table shows roughly 67,000 clones, with around 84% occurring only once. The record originates from a study of OX40 agonist ivuxolimab in advanced cancers. Findings and limits, study-wide: Researchers report that CD8+ T cells had, on average, more expanded clones than CD4+.

Germline V lookup: CDR1 MDHEN, CDR2 SYDVKM. The V and J ends lost 2 bases and 8 bases respectively, with 7 bases between them. The CDR3 sequence is 12 residues long. V usage is TRBV28 and J usage is TRBJ1-5; D is undetermined. The starting material was CD4+ or CD8+ T cells sorted from blood, obtained in a trial of the OX40 agonist ivuxolimab. The TCR was taken from an adult with an advanced solid tumor such as melanoma, head and neck, liver or kidney cancer. The CDR3 here is CASSLGGKPQHF. The CDR3 DNA reads as TGTGCCAGCAGTTTAGGCGGAAAGCCCCAGCATTTT.